This entry concerns a single T cell receptor beta chain. Its matching antigen is unknown. It was by 5'RACE template switching with UMIs that TCR beta cDNA was made. TCRdb re-called the 5' RACE reads and shows each CDR3 protein once, DNA omitted. The sample data list about 450,000 distinct CDR3 sequences. The data were taken from a study of T cells expressing NK-cell markers. In the study overall: Of eight sequenced donors, seven were HCMV-seropositive and one HCMV-seronegative.

The study, taken as a whole, reports: A handful of donors showed these clonotypes also leading the CD3+CD56-NKG2C+ fraction. The study left the HCMV specificity of expanded NKG2C+ T cell clones unresolved.

What was sequenced was blood T cells: a sorted CD56 or NKG2C T cell subset, CD4+ or CD8+ T cells, or bulk PBMC T cells (not recorded which). The receptor was derived from a woman between 18 and 75 years old in good health.

CDR3 region: CASSPGIERKNTIYF. The chain has TRBV18 and TRBJ1-3. The germline gives CDR1 KGHSH, CDR2 LQKENI. This CDR3 region has 15 residues. Full variable domain (missing parts from reference TRBV18 and TRBJ1-3): NAGVMQNPRHLVRRRGQEARLRCSPMKGHSHVYWYRQLPEEGLKFMVYLQKENIIDESGMPKERFSAEFPKEGPSILRIQQVVRGDSAAYFCASSPGIERKNTIYFGEGSWLTVV.